This TCR beta chain was found in a study of cytomegalovirus exposure and HLA in healthy donors. Nominally healthy donors were sampled, though unrecorded immune exposures were likely. PCR primers comprised 60 Vbeta and 13 Jbeta primers. Assay: immunoSEQ multiplex PCR; the TCRdb copy retains only in-frame clones and omits some. The sample lists roughly 250,000 clones, about four fifths occurring once. This clone was counted only a few times. V gave up 3 bases and J gave up 2 bases, with 11 bases separating them. Per the germline V gene, CDR1 is LNHDA and CDR2 is SQIVND (reference sequence). The CDR3 is 15 amino acids.

Material: PBMCs. The clonotype was recovered from a girl between 2 and 10 years old in good health and CMV-seronegative. The chain uses TRBV19 and TRBJ1-5; D is ambiguous. The DNA of the CDR3 is TGTGCCAGTAGTATGAGGATTTTGGGCAATCAGCCCCAGCATTTT. Protein sequence: CASSMRILGNQPQHF.